This T cell receptor beta chain is drawn from a study of T cell responses to AZD1222 COVID-19 vaccine. Study-level background: Second doses at about 4 or about 12 weeks were pooled. Findings of the study overall: A reported finding is that nearly half of spike-specific TCRs target unmutated variant regions. In all cases, repertoires were sampled only after the peak T cell response. Donors skewed white British and female; clonal diversity was possibly underestimated.

Notes on this clone: What it recognizes is unknown.

Here immunoSEQ multiplex PCR was the method, and the copy in TCRdb shows in-frame clones only, minus some. Among around 130,000 clones listed, about 89% were seen once. Per germline, CDR1 SEHNR and CDR2 FQNEAQ (reference sequence). This CDR3 region has 15 residues. V lost 2 bases to trimming and J lost 7 bases; unmatched junction nucleotides: 7. Material: peripheral blood, obtained on day 0 of AZD1222 vaccination. The TCR sequence derives from an adult in good health. This chain joins TRBV7-9 and TRBJ1-4, with 7 bases aligning to TRBD1. CDR3 protein: CASSLRGQMGEKLFF. The CDR3 DNA reads TGTGCCAGCAGCTTACGGGGACAGATGGGTGAAAAACTGTTTTTT.